The 8 T cell receptor beta chains below come from one sample, sequenced in a study of cytomegalovirus exposure and HLA in healthy donors. The study ran its PCR with 60 Vbeta and 13 Jbeta primers. The assay was immunoSEQ multiplex PCR, and TCRdb's table has in-frame clones only and misses some. Here the sample spans around 93,000 clones, roughly four fifths being singletons. Sample: PBMCs. These receptors were collected from a man between 25 and 39 years old in good health and CMV-seropositive.

This clone has only one observation. V and J are TRBV5-6 and TRBJ1-2; 7 bases are shared with TRBD1. From germline, CDR1 is SGHDT and CDR2 YYEEEE. The CDR3 sequence is 13 residues long. Trimming at V came to 1 base and at J to 8 bases, leaving 5 bases not matched to a gene. DNA of the CDR3: TGTGCCAGCAGCTTGAGACAGGGATACGGCTACACCTTC. This encodes CASSLRQGYGYTF.

The J gene is TRBJ1-5, the V gene TRBV4-1, with 8 positions matching TRBD1. With 3 bases clipped from V and 2 bases from J, the junction kept 3 bases outside the gene matches. Germline V gene data show CDR1 as MGHRA and CDR2 as YSYEKL. The CDR3 covers 15 residues. Here the CDR3 reads CASSHQGAGNQPQHF. Here the CDR3 DNA reads TGCGCCAGCAGCCACCAGGGGGCCGGCAATCAGCCCCAGCATTTT.

The rearrangement joins TRBV27 to TRBJ2-1; 14 positions match TRBD2. Germline CDR1 is MNHEY and CDR2 is SMNVEV (reference sequence). The ends lost 5 bases at V and 7 bases at J; junction bases unmatched: 4. The CDR3 consists of 15 residues. The chain's CDR3 is CASSPGTSGRNEQFF. Here the CDR3 DNA reads TGTGCCAGCAGTCCAGGGACTAGCGGGAGAAATGAGCAGTTCTTC.

The chain has TRBV6-6 and TRBJ2-7; a weak D match, TRBD1 (6 bases). The ends were cut back, 4 bases at V and 3 bases at J, with 19 bases in the middle. Germline CDR1 MNHNY, CDR2 SVGAGI (reference sequence). The CDR3 extends over 16 amino acids. The CDR3 spells CASSWDTAKTYYEQYF. CDR3 bases: TGTGCCAGCAGTTGGGACACAGCCAAAACTTACTACGAGCAGTACTTC.

The CDR3 reads CASSPQGTSTDTQYF. The CDR3 nucleotides are TGTGCCAGCTCACCGCAGGGGACCAGCACAGATACGCAGTATTTT. The chain employs TRBV18 and TRBJ2-3; weak D call: TRBD1 (6 bases). The CDR3 runs to 15 residues. Trimming removed 3 bases from V and 0 bases from J, with 10 bases in between. Germline lookup yields CDR1 KGHSH and CDR2 LQKENI.

The J gene is TRBJ2-3, the V gene TRBV18, with 9 bases that match TRBD2. The CDR3 sequence is 16 residues long. J gave up 4 bases and V 3 bases, and 8 bases lay outside the gene matches. Germline V gene data show CDR1 as KGHSH and CDR2 as LQKENI. CDR3 nucleotides: TGTGCCAGCTCACCCACGGGCGGGAGGGCCCCAGATACGCAGTATTTT. Protein product: CASSPTGGRAPDTQYF.

This chain joins TRBV4-1 and TRBJ1-6; D gene ambiguous. Germline V gene sequence: CDR1 MGHRA, CDR2 YSYEKL. V lost 0 bases, J lost 3 bases, and 9 bases lay in between. CDR3 length: 16 amino acids. The CDR3 DNA is TGCGCCAGCAGCCAAGATCGCCGGGGCTATAATTCACCCCTCCACTTT. Protein sequence: CASSQDRRGYNSPLHF.

The chain carries TRBV9 and TRBJ2-1; TRBD2 matches 10 bases. J was trimmed by 7 bases and V by 0 bases; bases with no gene match: 7. The CDR3 consists of 16 residues. The germline gives CDR1 SGDLS, CDR2 YYNGEE. The CDR3: CASSVATAGLANEQFF. The CDR3 nucleotides are TGTGCCAGCAGCGTAGCTACGGCGGGACTAGCGAATGAGCAGTTCTTC.